The T cell receptor beta chain under discussion was sequenced for a study of T cells expressing NK-cell markers. Overall study context: Eight donors were sequenced, seven testing HCMV-seropositive and one testing seronegative.

TCRdb reprocessed the 5' RACE reads; each CDR3 protein has one entry and no DNA is given. The sample table sets out 400,000 to 550,000 distinct CDR3 sequences. Broader study findings: CD8+ T cells in six donors included dominant NKG2C+ clonotypes at about 1.0-7.5%. The same clonotypes also predominated in the CD3+CD56-NKG2C+ fraction of a handful of donors. Uncertainty persisted over the HCMV specificity of expanded NKG2C+ T cell clones.

Comments on this clonotype: Its specificity is not known.

Material: blood T cells: a sorted CD56 or NKG2C T cell subset, CD4+ or CD8+ T cells, or bulk PBMC T cells (not recorded which). The TCR originated in a woman aged 18-70 years in good health.

The CDR3 loop is CASSPRGGKSSYNSPLHF. The chain recombines TRBV6-1 with TRBJ1-6; TCRdb's D call of TRBD1 is untestable without DNA. From germline, CDR1 is MNHNS and CDR2 SASEGT. The CDR3 runs to 18 residues.